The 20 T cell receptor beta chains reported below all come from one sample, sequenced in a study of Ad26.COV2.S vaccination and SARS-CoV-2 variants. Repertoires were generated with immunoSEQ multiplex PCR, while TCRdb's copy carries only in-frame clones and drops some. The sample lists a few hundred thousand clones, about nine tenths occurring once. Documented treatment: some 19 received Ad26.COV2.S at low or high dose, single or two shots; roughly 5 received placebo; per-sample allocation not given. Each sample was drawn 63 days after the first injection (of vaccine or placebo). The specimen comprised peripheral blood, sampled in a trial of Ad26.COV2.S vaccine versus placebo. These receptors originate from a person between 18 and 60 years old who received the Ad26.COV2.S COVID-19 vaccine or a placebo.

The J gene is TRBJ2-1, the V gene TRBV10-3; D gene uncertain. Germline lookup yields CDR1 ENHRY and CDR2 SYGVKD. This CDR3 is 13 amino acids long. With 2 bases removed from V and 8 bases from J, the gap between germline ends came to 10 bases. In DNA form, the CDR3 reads TGTGCCATCAGTGAGCGGCTAGTTCATGAGCAGTTCTTC. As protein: CAISERLVHEQFF.

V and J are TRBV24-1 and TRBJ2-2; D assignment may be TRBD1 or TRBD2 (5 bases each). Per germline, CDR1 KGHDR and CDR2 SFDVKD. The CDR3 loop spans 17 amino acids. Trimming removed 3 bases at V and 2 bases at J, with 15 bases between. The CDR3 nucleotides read TGTGCCACCAGTGATACCCTGGGACGGATAAACACCGGGGAGCTGTTTTTT. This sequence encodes CATSDTLGRINTGELFF.

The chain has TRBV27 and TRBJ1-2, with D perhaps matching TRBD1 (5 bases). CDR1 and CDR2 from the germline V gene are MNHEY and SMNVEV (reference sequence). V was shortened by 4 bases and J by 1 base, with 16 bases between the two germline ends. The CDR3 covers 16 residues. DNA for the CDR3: TGTGCCAGCAGTTCCAGGGCCTCTTCATTTAACTATGGCTACACCTTC. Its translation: CASSSRASSFNYGYTF.

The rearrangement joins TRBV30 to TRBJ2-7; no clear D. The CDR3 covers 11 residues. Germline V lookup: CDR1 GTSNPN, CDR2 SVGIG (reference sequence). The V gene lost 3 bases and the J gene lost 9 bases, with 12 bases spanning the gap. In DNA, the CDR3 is TGTGCCTGGAGCGCCCCCTTGGGGCAGTACTTC. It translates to CAWSAPLGQYF.

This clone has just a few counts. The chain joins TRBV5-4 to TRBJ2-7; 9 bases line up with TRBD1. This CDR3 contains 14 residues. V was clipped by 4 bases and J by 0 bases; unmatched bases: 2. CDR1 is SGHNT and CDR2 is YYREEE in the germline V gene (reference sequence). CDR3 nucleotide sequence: TGTGCCAGCAGCCACAGGGGGCCCTCCTACGAGCAGTACTTC. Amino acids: CASSHRGPSYEQYF.

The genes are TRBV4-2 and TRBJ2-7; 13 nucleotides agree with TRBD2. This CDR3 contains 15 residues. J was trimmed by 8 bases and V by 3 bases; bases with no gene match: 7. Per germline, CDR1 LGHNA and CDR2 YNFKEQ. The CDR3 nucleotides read TGTGCCAGCAGCCAGGACGGGACTAGCGGGAACCAGCAGTACTTC. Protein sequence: CASSQDGTSGNQQYF.

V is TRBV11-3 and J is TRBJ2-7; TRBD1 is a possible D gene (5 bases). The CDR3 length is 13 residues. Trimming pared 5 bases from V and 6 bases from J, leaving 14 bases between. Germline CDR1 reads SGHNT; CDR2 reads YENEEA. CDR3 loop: CASSTSPQGEQYF. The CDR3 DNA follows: TGTGCCAGCAGCACCAGTCCCCAGGGCGAGCAGTACTTC.

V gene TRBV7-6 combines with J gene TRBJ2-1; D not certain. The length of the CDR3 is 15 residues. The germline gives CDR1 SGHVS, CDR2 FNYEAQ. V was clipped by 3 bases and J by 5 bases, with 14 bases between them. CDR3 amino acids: CASSFPLVGDNEQFF. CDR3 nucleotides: TGTGCCAGCAGCTTTCCCCTGGTTGGCGACAATGAGCAGTTCTTC.

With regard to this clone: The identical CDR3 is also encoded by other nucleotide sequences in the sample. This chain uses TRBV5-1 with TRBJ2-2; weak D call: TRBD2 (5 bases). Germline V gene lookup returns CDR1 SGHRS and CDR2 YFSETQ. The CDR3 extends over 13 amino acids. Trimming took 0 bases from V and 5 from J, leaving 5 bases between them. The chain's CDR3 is CASSLGGTGELFF. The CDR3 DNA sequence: TGCGCCAGCAGCTTGGGAGGGACCGGGGAGCTGTTTTTT.

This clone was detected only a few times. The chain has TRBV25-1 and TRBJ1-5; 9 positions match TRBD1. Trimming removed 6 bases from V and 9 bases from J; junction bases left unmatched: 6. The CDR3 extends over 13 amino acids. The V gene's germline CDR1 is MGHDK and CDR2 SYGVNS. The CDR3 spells CASRGQGSGPQHF. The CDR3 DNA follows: TGTGCCAGCAGAGGACAGGGGAGTGGGCCCCAGCATTTT.

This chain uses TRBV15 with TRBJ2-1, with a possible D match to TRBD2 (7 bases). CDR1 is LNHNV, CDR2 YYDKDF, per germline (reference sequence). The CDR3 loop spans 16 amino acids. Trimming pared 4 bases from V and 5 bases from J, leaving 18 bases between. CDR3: CATSKFGAGAHNEQFF. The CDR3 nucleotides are TGTGCCACCAGCAAGTTTGGCGCGGGGGCCCACAATGAGCAGTTCTTC. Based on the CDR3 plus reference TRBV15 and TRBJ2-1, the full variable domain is DAMVIQNPRYQVTQFGKPVTLSCSQTLNHNVMYWYQQKSSQAPKLLFHYYDKDFNNEADTPDNFQSRRPNTSFCFLDIRSPGLGDTAMYLCATSKFGAGAHNEQFFGPGTRLTVL.

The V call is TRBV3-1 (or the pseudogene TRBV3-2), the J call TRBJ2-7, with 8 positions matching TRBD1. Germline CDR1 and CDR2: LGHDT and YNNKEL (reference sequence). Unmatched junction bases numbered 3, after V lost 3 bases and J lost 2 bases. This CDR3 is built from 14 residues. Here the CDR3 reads CASSQGTGTYEQYF. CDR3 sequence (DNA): TGTGCCAGCAGCCAGGGGACAGGTACCTACGAGCAGTACTTC.

The CDR3 sequence is CASSSGTSNEQYF. For the CDR3, the DNA is TGTGCCAGCAGCTCCGGGACTAGCAACGAGCAGTACTTC. This sequence joins TRBV5-4 and TRBJ2-7; 9 bases are shared with TRBD2. Germline assignment: CDR1 SGHNT and CDR2 YYREEE (reference sequence). CDR3 length equals 13 residues. Trimming removed 3 bases from V and 5 bases from J; junction bases left unmatched: 3. The variable domain in full, completed from reference TRBV5-4 and TRBJ2-7, reads ETGVTQSPTHLIKTRGQQVTLRCSSQSGHNTVSWYQQALGQGPQFIFQYYREEENGRGNFPPRFSGLQFPNYSSELNVNALELDDSALYLCASSSGTSNEQYFGPGTRLTVT.

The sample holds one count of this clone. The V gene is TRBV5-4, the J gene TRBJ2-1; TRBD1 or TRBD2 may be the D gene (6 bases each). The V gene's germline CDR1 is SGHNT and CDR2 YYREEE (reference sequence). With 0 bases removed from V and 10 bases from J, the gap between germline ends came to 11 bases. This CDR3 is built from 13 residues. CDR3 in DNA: TGTGCCAGCAGCTTGGAAAAGGGGGGCGAGCAGTTCTTC. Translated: CASSLEKGGEQFF. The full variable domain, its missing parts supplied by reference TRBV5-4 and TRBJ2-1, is ETGVTQSPTHLIKTRGQQVTLRCSSQSGHNTVSWYQQALGQGPQFIFQYYREEENGRGNFPPRFSGLQFPNYSSELNVNALELDDSALYLCASSLEKGGEQFFGPGTRLTVL.

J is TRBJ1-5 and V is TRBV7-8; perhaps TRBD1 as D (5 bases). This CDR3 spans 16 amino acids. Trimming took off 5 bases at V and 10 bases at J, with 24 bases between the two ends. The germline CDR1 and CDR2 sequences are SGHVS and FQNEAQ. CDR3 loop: CASSPMDTRVLVPQHF. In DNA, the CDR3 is TGTGCCAGCAGCCCGATGGACACCAGGGTACTCGTTCCCCAGCATTTT. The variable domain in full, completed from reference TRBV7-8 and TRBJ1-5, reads GAGVSQSPRYKVAKRGQDVALRCDPISGHVSLFWYQQALGQGPEFLTYFQNEAQLDKSGLPSDRFFAERPEGSVSTLKIQRTQQEDSAVYLCASSPMDTRVLVPQHFGDGTRLSIL.

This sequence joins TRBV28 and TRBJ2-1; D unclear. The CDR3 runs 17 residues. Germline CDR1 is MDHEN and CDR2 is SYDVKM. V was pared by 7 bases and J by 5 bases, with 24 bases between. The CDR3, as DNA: TGTGCCAGCAACCCCTCTGTCCTTTTTCAGATACACAATGAGCAGTTCTTC. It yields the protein CASNPSVLFQIHNEQFF.

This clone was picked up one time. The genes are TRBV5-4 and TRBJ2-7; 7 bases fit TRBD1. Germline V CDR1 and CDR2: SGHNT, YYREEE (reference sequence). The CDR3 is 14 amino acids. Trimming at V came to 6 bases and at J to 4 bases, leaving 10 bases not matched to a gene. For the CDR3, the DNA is TGTGCCAGCAAAAAGTTAGGGGGCGAATACGAGCAGTACTTC. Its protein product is CASKKLGGEYEQYF.

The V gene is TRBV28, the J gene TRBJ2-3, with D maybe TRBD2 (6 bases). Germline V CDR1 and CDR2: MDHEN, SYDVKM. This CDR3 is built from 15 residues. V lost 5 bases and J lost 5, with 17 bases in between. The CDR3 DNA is TGTGCCAGCAGTATTGCCGGGACTCAAGGAGATACGCAGTATTTT. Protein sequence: CASSIAGTQGDTQYF.

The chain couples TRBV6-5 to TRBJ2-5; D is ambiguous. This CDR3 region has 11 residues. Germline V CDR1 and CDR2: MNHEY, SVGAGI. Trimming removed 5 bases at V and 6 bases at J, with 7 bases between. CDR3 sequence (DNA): TGTGCCAGCAGTCGCGAACAGACCCAGTACTTC. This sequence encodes CASSREQTQYF.

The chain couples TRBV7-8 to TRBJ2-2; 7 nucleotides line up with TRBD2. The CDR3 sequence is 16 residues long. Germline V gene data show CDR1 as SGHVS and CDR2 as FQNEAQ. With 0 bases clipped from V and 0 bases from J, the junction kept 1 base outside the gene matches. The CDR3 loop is CASSLAGTTNTGELFF. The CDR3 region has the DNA TGTGCCAGCAGCTTAGCCGGGACTACGAACACCGGGGAGCTGTTTTTT.